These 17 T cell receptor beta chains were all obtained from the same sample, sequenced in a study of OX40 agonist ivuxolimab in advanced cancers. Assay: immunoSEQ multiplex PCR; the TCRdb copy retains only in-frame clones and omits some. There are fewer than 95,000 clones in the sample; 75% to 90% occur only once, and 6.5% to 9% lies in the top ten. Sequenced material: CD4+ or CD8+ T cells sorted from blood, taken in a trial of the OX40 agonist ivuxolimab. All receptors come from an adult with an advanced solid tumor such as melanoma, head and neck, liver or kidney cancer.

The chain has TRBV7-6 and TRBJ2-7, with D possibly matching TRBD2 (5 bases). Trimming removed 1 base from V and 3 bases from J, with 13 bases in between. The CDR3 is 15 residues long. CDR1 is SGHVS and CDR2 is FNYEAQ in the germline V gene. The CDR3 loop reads CASSLESGGHYEQYF. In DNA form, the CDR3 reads TGTGCCAGCAGCTTAGAATCAGGCGGGCACTACGAGCAGTACTTC.

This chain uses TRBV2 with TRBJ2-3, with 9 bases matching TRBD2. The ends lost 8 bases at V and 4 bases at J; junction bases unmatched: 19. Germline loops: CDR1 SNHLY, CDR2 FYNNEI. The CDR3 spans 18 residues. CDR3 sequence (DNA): TGTGCCAGCGAGGAAGCCCATCCTTGGGCGGGAGGGCCAGATACGCAGTATTTT. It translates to CASEEAHPWAGGPDTQYF. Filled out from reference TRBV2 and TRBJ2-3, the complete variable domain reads EPEVTQTPSHQVTQMGQEVILRCVPISNHLYFYWYRQILGQKVEFLVSFYNNEISEKSEIFDDQFSVERPDGSNFTLKIRSTKLEDSAMYFCASEEAHPWAGGPDTQYFGPGTRLTVL.

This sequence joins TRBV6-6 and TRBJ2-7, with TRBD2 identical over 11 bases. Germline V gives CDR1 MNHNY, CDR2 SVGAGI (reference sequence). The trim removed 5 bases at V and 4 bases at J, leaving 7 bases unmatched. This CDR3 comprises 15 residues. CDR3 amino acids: CASSQMGLAVYEQYF. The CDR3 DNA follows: TGTGCCAGCAGTCAAATGGGACTAGCGGTATACGAGCAGTACTTC.

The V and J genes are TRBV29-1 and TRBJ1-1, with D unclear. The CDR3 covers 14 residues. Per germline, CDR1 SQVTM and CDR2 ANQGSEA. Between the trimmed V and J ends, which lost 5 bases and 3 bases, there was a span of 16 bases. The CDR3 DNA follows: TGCAGCGTTAAATTAAGAGCCGCTGACACTGAAGCTTTCTTT. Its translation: CSVKLRAADTEAFF.

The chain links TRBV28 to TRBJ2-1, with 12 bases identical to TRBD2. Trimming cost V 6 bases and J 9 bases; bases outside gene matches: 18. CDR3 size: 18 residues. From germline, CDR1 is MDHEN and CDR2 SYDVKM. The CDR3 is CASSRYRTSGMWLGEQFF. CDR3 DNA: TGTGCCAGCAGCCGTTATCGGACTAGCGGGATGTGGCTGGGTGAGCAGTTCTTC.

For the CDR3, the DNA is TGTGCCAGCAGTTTATCCAGGGACGCCGGGGAGCTGTTTTTT. It translates to CASSLSRDAGELFF. This rearrangement joins TRBV6-5 to TRBJ2-2; the D call may be TRBD1 or TRBD2 (5 bases each). Germline V CDR1 and CDR2: MNHEY, SVGAGI. CDR3 length: 14 amino acids. Trimming took off 4 bases at V and 6 bases at J, with 12 bases between the two ends.

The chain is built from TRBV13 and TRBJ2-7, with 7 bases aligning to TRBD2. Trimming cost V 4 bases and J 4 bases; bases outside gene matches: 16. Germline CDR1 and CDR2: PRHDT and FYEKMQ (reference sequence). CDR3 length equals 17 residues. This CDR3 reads CASSSIRGDGRGYEQYF. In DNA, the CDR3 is TGTGCCAGCAGCTCGATACGGGGGGACGGCCGGGGGTACGAGCAGTACTTC.

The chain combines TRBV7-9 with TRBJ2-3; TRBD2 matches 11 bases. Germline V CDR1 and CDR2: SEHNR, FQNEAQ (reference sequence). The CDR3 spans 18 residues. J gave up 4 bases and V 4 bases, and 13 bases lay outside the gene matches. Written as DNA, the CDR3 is TGTGCCAGCAGCTCTAACTACCTACTACTAGCGGGGGCAGATACGCAGTATTTT. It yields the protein CASSSNYLLLAGADTQYF.

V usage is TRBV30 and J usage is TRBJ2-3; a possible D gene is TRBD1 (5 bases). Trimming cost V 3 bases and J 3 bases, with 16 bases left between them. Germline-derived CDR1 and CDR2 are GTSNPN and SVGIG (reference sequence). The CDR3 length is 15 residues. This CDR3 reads CAWSAWGPTTDTQYF. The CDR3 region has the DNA TGTGCCTGGAGCGCCTGGGGCCCAACTACAGATACGCAGTATTTT.

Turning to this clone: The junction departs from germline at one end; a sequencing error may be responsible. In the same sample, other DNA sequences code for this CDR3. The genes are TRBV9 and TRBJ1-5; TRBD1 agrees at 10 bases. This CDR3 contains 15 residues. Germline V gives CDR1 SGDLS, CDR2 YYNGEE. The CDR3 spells CASSAMTGGRQPQHF. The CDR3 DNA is TGTGCCAGCAGCGCCATGACAGGGGGCCGGCAGCCCCAGCACTTT.

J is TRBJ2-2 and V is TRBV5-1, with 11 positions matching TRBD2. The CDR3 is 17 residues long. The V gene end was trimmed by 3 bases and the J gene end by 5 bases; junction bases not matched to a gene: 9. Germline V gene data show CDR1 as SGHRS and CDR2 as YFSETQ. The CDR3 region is CASSSQLAGDGTGELFF. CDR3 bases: TGCGCCAGCAGCTCGCAACTAGCGGGAGATGGAACCGGGGAGCTGTTTTTT.

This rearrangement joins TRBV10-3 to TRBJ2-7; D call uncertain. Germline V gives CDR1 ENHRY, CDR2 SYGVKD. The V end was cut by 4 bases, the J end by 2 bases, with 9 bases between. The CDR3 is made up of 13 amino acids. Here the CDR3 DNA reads TGTGCCATCAGTGGGGTTGGGACCTACGAGCAGTACTTC. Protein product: CAISGVGTYEQYF.

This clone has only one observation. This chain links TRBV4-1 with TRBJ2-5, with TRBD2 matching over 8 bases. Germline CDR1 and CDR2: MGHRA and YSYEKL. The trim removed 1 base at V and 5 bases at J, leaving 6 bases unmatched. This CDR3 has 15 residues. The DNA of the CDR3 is TGCGCCAGCAGCCAAGTGAGCGGGAGCTGGGAGACCCAGTACTTC. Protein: CASSQVSGSWETQYF.

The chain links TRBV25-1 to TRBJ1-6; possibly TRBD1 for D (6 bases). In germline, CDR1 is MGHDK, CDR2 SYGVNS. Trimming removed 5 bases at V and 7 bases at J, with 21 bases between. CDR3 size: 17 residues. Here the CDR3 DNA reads TGTGCCAGCAGTTCACGACAGGACTCGTCGGCGAATTCACCCCTCCACTTT. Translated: CASSSRQDSSANSPLHF.

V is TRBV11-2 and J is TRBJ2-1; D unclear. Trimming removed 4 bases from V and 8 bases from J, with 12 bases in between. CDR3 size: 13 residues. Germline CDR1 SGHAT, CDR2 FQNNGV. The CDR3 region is CASSSKLGDEQFF. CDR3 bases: TGTGCCAGCAGCTCCAAACTCGGCGATGAGCAGTTCTTC.

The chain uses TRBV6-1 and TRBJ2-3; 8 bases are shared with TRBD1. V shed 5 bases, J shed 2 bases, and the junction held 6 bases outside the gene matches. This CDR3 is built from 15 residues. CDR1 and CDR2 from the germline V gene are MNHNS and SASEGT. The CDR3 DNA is TGTGCCAGCAGTCTGGGACAGGCAAACACAGATACGCAGTATTTT. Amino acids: CASSLGQANTDTQYF.

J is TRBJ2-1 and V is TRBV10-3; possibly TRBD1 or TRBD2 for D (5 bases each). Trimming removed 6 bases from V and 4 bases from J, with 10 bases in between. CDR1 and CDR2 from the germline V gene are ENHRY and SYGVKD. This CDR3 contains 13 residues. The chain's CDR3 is CAIRGDPYNEQFF. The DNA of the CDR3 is TGTGCCATCAGGGGGGACCCGTACAATGAGCAGTTCTTC.